This TCR beta chain was identified during a study of post-analysis software for immune sequencing data. There are 13 residues in the CDR3. V gave up 6 bases and J gave up 1 base; unmatched junction bases: 2. Findings and limits, study-wide: In patients, roughly five TRBV segments were more frequent than in controls, with TRBV5-6, TRBV5-1 and TRBV20-1 among them.

This clonotype was observed many times. Its antigen is currently unknown. cDNA libraries of TCR beta carried unique molecular identifiers. TCRdb re-called the PCR reads through MiXCR, storing one row per CDR3 protein. The table includes 150,000 to 200,000 distinct CDR3 sequences, roughly 40% detected once. The receptor was derived from a girl aged 5 to 17 with multiple sclerosis. The sample here was blood, taken after autologous hematopoietic stem cell transplantation. The chain couples TRBV12-3 or TRBV12-4 to TRBJ1-1, with 7 nucleotides matching TRBD1. CDR3 protein: CASRGDRNTEAFF. In DNA form, the CDR3 reads TGTGCCAGCAGAGGGGACAGGAACACTGAAGCTTTCTTT.